Listed below are T cell receptor beta chains from one sample, sequenced in a study of cytomegalovirus exposure and HLA in healthy donors. Measured with immunoSEQ multiplex PCR; TCRdb has only the in-frame clones, and not every one. The repertoire holds about 200,000 clones, with roughly 84% as singletons. Sequencing was performed on PBMCs. The receptors here all came from a girl aged 5-17 years in good health and CMV-seronegative. CDR3s include the opening cysteine and the closing phenylalanine or tryptophan. The D gene is left open where the match is weak. Expanded clones are given a class, and other clones once, few, many or no size at all.

size,D,V,J,DNA,CDR3
-,-,TRBV29-1,TRBJ2-1,TGCAGCGTTGGGTTGAGCAATGAGCAGTTCTTC,CSVGLSNEQFF
-,TRBD1,TRBV5-4,TRBJ1-1,TGTGCCAGCAGCTTGTGGGACAGGCCGAACACTGAAGCTTTCTTT,CASSLWDRPNTEAFF
-,-,TRBV7-9,TRBJ2-3,TGTGCCAGCAGCTTATTTTCCGGGACAGATACGCAGTATTTT,CASSLFSGTDTQYF
-,-,TRBV9,TRBJ1-1,TGTGCCAGCAGCGTAGATCCGAGATCTGAAGCTTTCTTT,CASSVDPRSEAFF
once,-,TRBV29-1,TRBJ2-7,TGCAGCGTTCGAACTGGTTACGAGCAGTACTTC,CSVRTGYEQYF
-,TRBD1,TRBV5-1,TRBJ1-2,TGCGCCAGCAGCTTCGCACGCGGGGACAGCCCGCGCTTCAACTATGGCTACACCTTC,CASSFARGDSPRFNYGYTF
-,TRBD1,TRBV5-4,TRBJ2-1,TGTGCCAGCAGCTTACCCTGGGACAGTGGGGATGAGCAGTTCTTC,CASSLPWDSGDEQFF
-,TRBD1,TRBV5-4,TRBJ1-2,TGTGCCAGCAGCAATGACAGGGTCGGTGGCTACACCTTC,CASSNDRVGGYTF
-,-,TRBV5-1,TRBJ1-1,TGCGCCAGCAGCTTGGGACATCGGAACACTGAAGCTTTCTTT,CASSLGHRNTEAFF
-,TRBD1,TRBV29-1,TRBJ2-2,TGCAGCGTTGTCGGGACAGCGAACACCGGGGAGCTGTTTTTT,CSVVGTANTGELFF
once,TRBD1,TRBV5-5,TRBJ1-2,TGTGCCAGCAGCTTGGGACAGGGGGGCGGCTACACCTTC,CASSLGQGGGYTF
-,-,TRBV28,TRBJ2-1,TGTGCCAGCAGTCCCCCGGTGGGGGCGGGAGCCTACAATGAGCAGTTCTTC,CASSPPVGAGAYNEQFF
-,TRBD1,TRBV27,TRBJ1-5,TGTGCCAGCAGTTCCACCGACAGGGGCAGGAGCAATCAGCCCCAGCATTTT,CASSSTDRGRSNQPQHF
-,TRBD1,TRBV7-9,TRBJ2-1,TGTGCCAGCAGTTACAACAGGGGCAATGAGCAGTTCTTC,CASSYNRGNEQFF
-,TRBD1,TRBV7-6,TRBJ2-7,TGTGCCAGCAGCCCCACCCGGACAGGGTTGACCCAGGAGCAGTACTTC,CASSPTRTGLTQEQYF
-,TRBD2,TRBV6-5,TRBJ2-3,TGTGCCAGCATACGGGGGGACACAGATACGCAGTATTTT,CASIRGDTDTQYF
-,-,TRBV25-1,TRBJ2-7,TGTGCCAGCAGTGACTCCTACGAGCAGTACTTC,CASSDSYEQYF
few,-,TRBV19,TRBJ2-7,TGTGCCAGTAGCAGTAACTACGAGCAGTACTTC,CASSSNYEQYF
-,-,TRBV5-1,TRBJ1-2,TGCGCCAGCAGCTTGGAACAGTATGGCTACACCTTC,CASSLEQYGYTF
-,TRBD2,TRBV5-4,TRBJ2-5,TGTGCCAGCAGCTTGTCTAGCGGGAGGGAGACCCAGTACTTC,CASSLSSGRETQYF
-,TRBD1,TRBV4-1,TRBJ2-6,TGCGCCAGCAGCCAAGACGGGACAGGGCCAATCTCTGGGGCCAACGTCCTGACTTTC,CASSQDGTGPISGANVLTF
-,-,TRBV20-1,TRBJ2-7,TGCAGTGCTAGTGCACAAAGCGAGCAGTACTTC,CSASAQSEQYF